This T cell receptor beta chain was identified in a study of OX40 agonist ivuxolimab in advanced cancers. About the study: Recorded diagnoses for dose-escalation patients were hepatocellular carcinoma, melanoma, renal cell or head and neck cancer. Study-level results: The CD4+ and CD8+ T cells in the blood had expanded clonally by week 6 at 0.1 to 3.0 mg/kg.

From germline, CDR1 is DFQATT and CDR2 SNEGSKA (reference sequence). Trimming took 6 bases from V and 2 from J, leaving 7 bases between them. CDR3 length: 11 residues. Comments on this clone: Its specificity is unknown.

TCRdb keeps only in-frame clones here, not all; method: immunoSEQ multiplex PCR. The sample yields roughly 80,000 clones, around 90% seen once. The starting material was CD4+ or CD8+ T cells sorted from blood, obtained in a trial of the OX40 agonist ivuxolimab. The gene calls are TRBV20-1 and TRBJ2-5; D uncertain. The source is an adult with an advanced solid tumor such as melanoma, head and neck, liver or kidney cancer. The CDR3, as DNA: TGCAGTGCACCGGAGCAAGAGACCCAGTACTTC. Protein sequence: CSAPEQETQYF.